Here is one T cell receptor beta chain with its context. These data originate in a study of T-cell memory formation after mild COVID-19. MiXCR, run by TCRdb on the 5' RACE reads, gives a single entry per CDR3 protein. The sample carries roughly 370,000 distinct CDR3 sequences, around a sixth recorded once. V was trimmed by 2 bases and J by 8 bases, leaving 10 bases between them. This CDR3 has 13 residues. CDR1 KGHDR and CDR2 SFDVKD come from the germline V gene. The genes are TRBV24-1 and TRBJ2-3; possible D gene TRBD1, 7 bases. The sequenced material came from PBMCs or a T cell subset sorted from them (not recorded which). This TCR was sampled from a man between 18 and 35 years old who had mild COVID-19 (a few samples of this study predate the infection). Cell type and time point are not known. DNA for the CDR3: TGTGCCACCAGTGATTGGAGGGACAGTACGCAGTATTTT. It codes for CATSDWRDSTQYF.